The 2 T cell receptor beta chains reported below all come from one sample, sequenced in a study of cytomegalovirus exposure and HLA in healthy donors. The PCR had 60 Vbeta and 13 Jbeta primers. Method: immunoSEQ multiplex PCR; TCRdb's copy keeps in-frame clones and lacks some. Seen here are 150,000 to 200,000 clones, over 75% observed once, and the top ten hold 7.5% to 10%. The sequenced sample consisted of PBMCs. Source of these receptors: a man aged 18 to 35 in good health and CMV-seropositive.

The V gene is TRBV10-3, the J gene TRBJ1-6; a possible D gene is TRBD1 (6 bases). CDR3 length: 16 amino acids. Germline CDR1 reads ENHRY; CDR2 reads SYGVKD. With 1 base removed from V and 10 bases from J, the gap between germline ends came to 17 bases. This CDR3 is CAISEYPDSSKSPLHF. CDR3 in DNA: TGTGCCATCAGTGAGTACCCGGACAGTTCAAAATCACCCCTCCACTTT.

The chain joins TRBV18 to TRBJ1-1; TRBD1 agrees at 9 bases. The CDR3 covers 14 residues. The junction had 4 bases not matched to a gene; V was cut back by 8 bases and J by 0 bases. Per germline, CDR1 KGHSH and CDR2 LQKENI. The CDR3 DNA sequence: TGTGCCAGCGACAGGGGGGGGATGAACACTGAAGCTTTCTTT. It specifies CASDRGGMNTEAFF.